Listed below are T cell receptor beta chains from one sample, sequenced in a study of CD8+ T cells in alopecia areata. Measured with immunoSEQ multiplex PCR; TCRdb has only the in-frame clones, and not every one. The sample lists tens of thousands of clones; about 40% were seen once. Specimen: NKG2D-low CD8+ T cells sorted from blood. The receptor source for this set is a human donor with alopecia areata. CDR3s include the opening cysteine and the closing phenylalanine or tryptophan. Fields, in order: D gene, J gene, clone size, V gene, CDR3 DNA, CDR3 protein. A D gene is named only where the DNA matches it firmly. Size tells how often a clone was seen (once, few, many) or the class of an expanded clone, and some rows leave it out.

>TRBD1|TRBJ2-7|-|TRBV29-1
TGCAGCGTTGCGGACAGGGGAAACGAGCAGTACTTC
CSVADRGNEQYF
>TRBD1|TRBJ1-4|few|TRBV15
TGTGCCACCAGCAGTCCGGGACAGGGCAAAGAAAAACTGTTTTTT
CATSSPGQGKEKLFF
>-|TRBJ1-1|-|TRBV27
TGTGCCAGCACCGGAGGGACTGAAGCTTTCTTT
CASTGGTEAFF
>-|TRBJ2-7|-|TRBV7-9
TGTGCCAGCAGCTTAACGGGGTTTCCCTACGAGCAGTACTTC
CASSLTGFPYEQYF
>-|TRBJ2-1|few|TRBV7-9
TGTGCCAGCAGCTTAGCGCTCAATGAGCAGTTCTTC
CASSLALNEQFF
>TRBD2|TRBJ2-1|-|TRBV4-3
TGCGCCAGCAGCCCCGGGACTAGTACTTCTCCCGAGCAGTTCTTC
CASSPGTSTSPEQFF
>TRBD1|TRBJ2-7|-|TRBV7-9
TGTGCCAGCAGCTCCCCCGGGACAGGGTACGAGCAGTACTTC
CASSSPGTGYEQYF
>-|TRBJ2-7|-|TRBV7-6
TGTGCCAGCAGCTTGGAACAGGGATACGAGCAGTACTTC
CASSLEQGYEQYF
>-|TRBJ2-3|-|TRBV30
TGTGCCTCACTAAAACACGGTCAAAGCACAGATACGCAGTATTTT
CASLKHGQSTDTQYF
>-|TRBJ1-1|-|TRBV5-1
TGCGCCAGCAGCTTGGGACAAGCCACTGAAGCTTTCTTT
CASSLGQATEAFF
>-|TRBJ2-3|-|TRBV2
TGTGCCAGCAGTGTTGAGGGGGGCCAGGGAAGCAACACAGATACGCAGTATTTT
CASSVEGGQGSNTDTQYF
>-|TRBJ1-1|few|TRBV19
TGTGCCAGTAGGATGGGCACTGAAGCTTTCTTT
CASRMGTEAFF
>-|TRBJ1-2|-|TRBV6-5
TGTGCCAGCAAAATGGGGCATTTAAGCTATGGCTACACCTTC
CASKMGHLSYGYTF
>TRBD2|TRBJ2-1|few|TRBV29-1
TGCAGCGTTGAAGTTGGCGGGGGATCCTACAATGAGCAGTTCTTC
CSVEVGGGSYNEQFF
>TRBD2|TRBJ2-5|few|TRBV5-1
TGCGCCAGCAGCTCAGCGGGGGCCATACAAGAGACCCAGTACTTC
CASSSAGAIQETQYF
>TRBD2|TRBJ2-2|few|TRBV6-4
TGTGCCAGCAGTCCAGGACTAGCCGACACCGGGGAGCTGTTTTTT
CASSPGLADTGELFF
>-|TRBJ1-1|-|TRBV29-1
TGCAGCGTTGAAGTGGTGAACACTGAAGCTTTCTTT
CSVEVVNTEAFF
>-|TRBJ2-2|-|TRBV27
TGTGCCAGCAGTCACGACTCAGCCGGGGAGCTGTTTTTT
CASSHDSAGELFF
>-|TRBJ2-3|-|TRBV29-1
TGCAGCGTTGGCAGGATTGGAGATACGCAGTATTTT
CSVGRIGDTQYF
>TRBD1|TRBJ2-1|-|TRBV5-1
TGCGCCAGCAGGAACAGGGGCTCCTACAATGAGCAGTTCTTC
CASRNRGSYNEQFF
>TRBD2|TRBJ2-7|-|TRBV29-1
TGCAGCGCCGGCGGGGGGAGTCGCTACGAGCAGTACTTC
CSAGGGSRYEQYF
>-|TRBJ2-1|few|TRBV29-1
TGCAGCGCCACAGAGGGGGTTGACCTATACAATGAGCAGTTCTTC
CSATEGVDLYNEQFF
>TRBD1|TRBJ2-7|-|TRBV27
TGTGCCAGCAGCATGGGACAGGGAAGCGAGCAGTACTTC
CASSMGQGSEQYF
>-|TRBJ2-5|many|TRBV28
TGTGCCAGCAGTTTAGAAAGGCTAGCTCAGTACCAAGAGACCCAGTACTTC
CASSLERLAQYQETQYF
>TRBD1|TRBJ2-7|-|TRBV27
TGTGCCAGCAGTCGGACAGGGTCCCACGAGCAGTACTTC
CASSRTGSHEQYF
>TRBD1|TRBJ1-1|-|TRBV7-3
TGTGCCAGCAGCTCTGGGACAGGGTTGAACACTGAAGCTTTCTTT
CASSSGTGLNTEAFF
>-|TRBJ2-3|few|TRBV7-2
TGTGCCAGCAGCTTAGGAGCCAGAGTTAGCACAGATACGCAGTATTTT
CASSLGARVSTDTQYF
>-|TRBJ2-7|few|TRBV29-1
TGCAGCGTTGAGGTGGGGGGACTCGGGTCCGAGCAGTACTTC
CSVEVGGLGSEQYF
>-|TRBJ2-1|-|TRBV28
TGTGCCAGCAGTTCCCTAGTGGGGGGGCGCACCTACAATGAGCAGTTCTTC
CASSSLVGGRTYNEQFF
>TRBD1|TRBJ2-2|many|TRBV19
TGTGCCAGTAGCCCGGGACAGTGGGCCGGGGAGCTGTTTTTT
CASSPGQWAGELFF
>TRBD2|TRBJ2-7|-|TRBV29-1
TGCAGCGTTGAAGATAATCTCCGAGCGGGAGATGGCGAGCAGTACTTC
CSVEDNLRAGDGEQYF
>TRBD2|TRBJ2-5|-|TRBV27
TGTGCCAGCAGTTTACGCGGGGGGAAAGAGACCCAGTACTTC
CASSLRGGKETQYF
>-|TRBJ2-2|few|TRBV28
TGTGCCAGCAGTCCAGGGACCGGGGAGCTGTTTTTT
CASSPGTGELFF
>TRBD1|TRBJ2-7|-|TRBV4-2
TGTGCCAGCAGCCAAGAAAAGACAGGGGGTTACGAGCAGTACTTC
CASSQEKTGGYEQYF
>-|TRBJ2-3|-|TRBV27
TGTGCCAGCAGTTTACAGATCACAGATACGCAGTATTTT
CASSLQITDTQYF
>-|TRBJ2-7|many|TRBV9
TGTGCCAGCAGCGTATGGGACAACGAGGTGCAGTACTTC
CASSVWDNEVQYF
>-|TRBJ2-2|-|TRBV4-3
TGCGCCAGCAGCCCTTCCCCTGCGAACACCGGGGAGCTGTTTTTT
CASSPSPANTGELFF
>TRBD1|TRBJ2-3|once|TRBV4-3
TGCGCCAGCAGCCAGATACAGGGGGCAGATACGCAGTATTTT
CASSQIQGADTQYF
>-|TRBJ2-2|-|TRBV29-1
TGCAGCGCCCGAACGGTGAGCACCGGGGAGCTGTTTTTT
CSARTVSTGELFF
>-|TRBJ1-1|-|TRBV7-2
TGTGCCAGCAGCTGGTTGACTGCGAACACTGAAGCTTTCTTT
CASSWLTANTEAFF
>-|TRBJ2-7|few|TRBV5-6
TGTGCCAGCAGCTATTTAGAGAGACAAGGCTACGAGCAGTACTTC
CASSYLERQGYEQYF
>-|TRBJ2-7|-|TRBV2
TGTGCCAGCAGTGAGGGGCCAATCCCCTACGAGCAGTACTTC
CASSEGPIPYEQYF
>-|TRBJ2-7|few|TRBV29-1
TGCAGCGTTGACTCGCCGGGGGCGCGGAACGAGCAGTACTTC
CSVDSPGARNEQYF
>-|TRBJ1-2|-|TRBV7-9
TGTGCCAGCAGTTTGTCGGGGGGATATGGCTACACCTTC
CASSLSGGYGYTF
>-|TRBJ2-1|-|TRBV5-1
TGCGCCAGCAGCTTGGCCAAGGGCCCCGCCGACAATAAGCAGTTCTTC
CASSLAKGPADNKQFF